The 32 T cell receptor beta chains presented below share a single source sample, sequenced in a study of blood T cell repertoires in COVID-19. Some clones are missing from TCRdb's copy, which holds only in-frame ones; the method was immunoSEQ multiplex PCR. The data hold 200,000 to 300,000 clones, with approximately 80% observed a single time. Material for sequencing was peripheral blood. These receptor sequences come from a man aged 40-55 years who had recovered from COVID-19.

The genes are TRBV20-1 and TRBJ2-1; a weak D match, TRBD1 (5 bases). CDR3 length equals 11 residues. The ends were cut back, 8 bases at V and 4 bases at J, with 9 bases in the middle. CDR1 is DFQATT and CDR2 is SNEGSKA in the germline V gene (reference sequence). The DNA of the CDR3 is TGCAGTCCGCGACAGTACAATGAGCAGTTCTTC. Translation gives CSPRQYNEQFF.

This rearrangement joins TRBV5-4 to TRBJ2-5, with 7 bases aligning to TRBD1. With 4 bases clipped from V and 2 bases from J, the junction kept 5 bases outside the gene matches. The CDR3 totals 14 residues. Germline V gene lookup returns CDR1 SGHNT and CDR2 YYREEE (reference sequence). Written as DNA, the CDR3 is TGTGCCAGCAGCCCGGGACAGACACAAGAGACCCAGTACTTC. Translated, it gives CASSPGQTQETQYF.

The chain joins TRBV24-1 to TRBJ1-5, with 7 nucleotides matching TRBD1. This CDR3 region has 15 residues. Germline values: CDR1 KGHDR, CDR2 SFDVKD. Unmatched junction bases numbered 7, after V lost 3 bases and J lost 6 bases. The CDR3 sequence: CATSDPGTVSQPQHF. The CDR3 nucleotides are TGTGCCACCAGTGATCCCGGGACAGTGAGTCAGCCCCAGCATTTT.

The genes are TRBV4-3 and TRBJ1-1, with D perhaps TRBD1 (6 bases). The germline V gene encodes CDR1 LGHNA and CDR2 YSLEER. The CDR3 is 16 residues long. Trimming pared 0 bases from V and 6 bases from J, leaving 17 bases between. The CDR3 spells CASSQDPIDRRAEAFF. CDR3 sequence (DNA): TGCGCCAGCAGCCAAGACCCTATCGACAGGCGGGCTGAAGCTTTCTTT.

The genes are TRBV5-1 and TRBJ1-1; D is possibly TRBD1 (5 bases). The CDR3 is 15 residues long. The germline V and J ends were trimmed by 0 bases and 3 bases, with 12 bases remaining between them. CDR1 is SGHRS, CDR2 YFSETQ, per germline. CDR3 nucleotides: TGCGCCAGCAGCTTGGCCTTAGACAGATACACTGAAGCTTTCTTT. It codes for CASSLALDRYTEAFF.

The V and J genes are TRBV6-5 and TRBJ1-1; possibly TRBD1 for D (5 bases). The CDR3 contains 14 residues. With 6 bases removed from V and 5 bases from J, the gap between germline ends came to 16 bases. Germline loops: CDR1 MNHEY, CDR2 SVGAGI. CDR3 sequence (DNA): TGTGCCAGCAGCTCGACAGTGAGTGAGACTGAAGCTTTCTTT. It encodes CASSSTVSETEAFF.

The chain links TRBV2 to TRBJ1-1; 9 bases are a match to TRBD1. V was clipped by 5 bases and J by 5 bases; unmatched bases: 3. CDR3 length equals 13 residues. Germline V gene data show CDR1 as SNHLY and CDR2 as FYNNEI. The CDR3 here is CASSRQGETEAFF. The CDR3 DNA follows: TGTGCCAGCAGTCGACAGGGGGAGACTGAAGCTTTCTTT. Full variable domain (rest looked up from reference TRBV2 and TRBJ1-1): EPEVTQTPSHQVTQMGQEVILRCVPISNHLYFYWYRQILGQKVEFLVSFYNNEISEKSEIFDDQFSVERPDGSNFTLKIRSTKLEDSAMYFCASSRQGETEAFFGQGTRLTVV.

This clone was observed once. The rearrangement links TRBV7-8 to TRBJ2-5; D gene ambiguous. CDR1 and CDR2 from the germline V gene are SGHVS and FQNEAQ. This CDR3 spans 14 amino acids. The V end lost 4 bases, the J end lost 1 base, and 10 bases lay between the germline ends. This CDR3 reads CASSSLSVQETQYF. In nucleotides, the CDR3 is TGTGCCAGCAGCTCCCTTTCGGTCCAAGAGACCCAGTACTTC.

V and J are TRBV4-3 and TRBJ1-3; TRBD1 is a possible D gene (5 bases). The CDR3 has 17 residues. Germline values: CDR1 LGHNA, CDR2 YSLEER. V was cut by 1 base and J by 0 bases, with 13 bases left in between. CDR3 amino acids: CASSQVPTGVSGNTIYF. The CDR3 bases are TGCGCCAGCAGCCAAGTTCCCACAGGAGTCTCTGGAAACACCATATATTTT.

The chain has TRBV5-1 and TRBJ2-5, with TRBD2 matching 13 bases. The CDR3 covers 15 residues. The junction had 3 bases not matched to a gene; V was cut back by 4 bases and J by 3 bases. Germline V gene data show CDR1 as SGHRS and CDR2 as YFSETQ. In nucleotides, the CDR3 is TGCGCCAGCAGCGCCGGGACTAGCGGGGAAGAGACCCAGTACTTC. Translated: CASSAGTSGEETQYF.

This clone was recorded only once. The rearrangement uses TRBV5-4 and TRBJ2-7, with 11 positions matching TRBD2. The CDR3 is 16 amino acids. CDR1 is SGHNT, CDR2 YYREEE, per germline (reference sequence). V dropped 2 bases and J dropped 2; count of bases not matched to a gene: 6. The CDR3: CASSFPYSGGAYEQYF. CDR3 DNA: TGTGCCAGCAGCTTCCCTTATAGCGGGGGGGCCTACGAGCAGTACTTC.

V usage is TRBV18 and J usage is TRBJ1-1; D might be TRBD1 (5 bases). The germline gives CDR1 KGHSH, CDR2 LQKENI. This CDR3 is 16 amino acids long. The V gene lost 0 bases and the J gene lost 0 bases, with 11 bases spanning the gap. The CDR3 region is CASSPPHVRVNTEAFF. CDR3 nucleotide sequence: TGTGCCAGCTCACCACCCCATGTCAGGGTGAACACTGAAGCTTTCTTT.

The chain combines TRBV29-1 with TRBJ1-1; 8 bases fit TRBD1. With 4 bases clipped from V and 3 bases from J, the junction kept 4 bases outside the gene matches. The V gene's germline CDR1 is SQVTM and CDR2 ANQGSEA. This CDR3 is built from 13 residues. The CDR3 protein is CSVGQGRDTEAFF. CDR3 DNA sequence: TGCAGCGTTGGACAGGGGAGGGACACTGAAGCTTTCTTT.

This sequence joins TRBV6-1 and TRBJ2-5, with TRBD1 matching 8 bases. Germline V gene sequence: CDR1 MNHNS, CDR2 SASEGT. The CDR3 consists of 13 residues. V trimming: 8 bases; J trimming: 3 bases; junction bases outside the gene matches: 5. In DNA form, the CDR3 reads TGTGCCAGCCTCACGGGACAGGAAGAGACCCAGTACTTC. Its translation: CASLTGQEETQYF.

The rearrangement uses TRBV10-3 and TRBJ1-6, with 7 bases lining up with TRBD1. The junction had 11 bases not matched to a gene; V was cut back by 8 bases and J by 7 bases. Germline-derived CDR1 and CDR2 are ENHRY and SYGVKD. This CDR3 contains 15 residues. CDR3 DNA sequence: TGTGCCATCGCCGGCGGTACAGGGGTGAATTCACCCCTCCACTTT. This encodes CAIAGGTGVNSPLHF.

This sequence joins TRBV5-4 and TRBJ2-7; D may be TRBD2 (6 bases). V gave up 9 bases and J gave up 4 bases, with 20 bases separating them. The germline gives CDR1 SGHNT, CDR2 YYREEE (reference sequence). The CDR3 covers 14 residues. CDR3 sequence (DNA): TGTGCCATTACTTCCGGGACGGGACTTTACGAGCAGTACTTC. It specifies CAITSGTGLYEQYF.

The genes are TRBV6-5 and TRBJ2-7; possible D gene TRBD2, 7 bases. The CDR3 covers 14 residues. Germline CDR1 reads MNHEY; CDR2 reads SVGAGI. Trimming took off 2 bases at V and 2 bases at J, with 10 bases between the two ends. The CDR3 here is CASSYRGTTYEQYF. In DNA, the CDR3 is TGTGCCAGCAGTTACAGGGGGACTACCTACGAGCAGTACTTC.

This clone has just a few counts. The chain has TRBV29-1 and TRBJ2-5; 9 bases are a match to TRBD1. The V segment lost 4 bases and the J segment 5 bases; nucleotides outside the gene matches: 8. The CDR3 loop spans 14 amino acids. Germline CDR1 is SQVTM and CDR2 is ANQGSEA. This CDR3 is CSVAVGQGAETQYF. The CDR3 coding sequence is TGCAGCGTTGCCGTGGGACAGGGTGCCGAGACCCAGTACTTC.

The rearrangement uses TRBV3-1 (or the pseudogene TRBV3-2) and TRBJ2-7; 7 bases are shared with TRBD1. With V trimmed by 4 bases and J by 2 bases, 8 bases remained unmatched. Germline CDR1 LGHDT, CDR2 YNNKEL (reference sequence). This CDR3 is 15 amino acids long. The CDR3 bases are TGTGCCAGCAGCCTCGGGACAGCCGGTACCTACGAGCAGTACTTC. It translates to CASSLGTAGTYEQYF.

The chain couples TRBV11-3 to TRBJ1-1, with D unclear. Germline V gives CDR1 SGHNT, CDR2 YENEEA. CDR3 size: 12 residues. Trimming took 3 bases from V and 4 from J, leaving 6 bases between them. The CDR3 loop is CASSFTSTEAFF. CDR3 sequence (DNA): TGTGCCAGCAGCTTCACTTCCACTGAAGCTTTCTTT.

The V and J genes are TRBV4-1 and TRBJ2-7; TRBD2 aligns across 7 bases. CDR1 is MGHRA, CDR2 YSYEKL, per germline. The CDR3 sequence is 16 residues long. J lost 2 bases, V lost 1 base, and 8 bases had no gene match. CDR3 nucleotides: TGCGCCAGCAGCCAAGGGTCTGGGGCGGGAGCCTACGAGCAGTACTTC. This gives the protein CASSQGSGAGAYEQYF.

The chain carries TRBV30 and TRBJ2-7, with TRBD2 matching 7 bases. This CDR3 spans 13 amino acids. The V segment lost 1 base and the J segment 3 bases; nucleotides outside the gene matches: 3. The germline V gene encodes CDR1 GTSNPN and CDR2 SVGIG (reference sequence). The chain's CDR3 is CAWSASGGYEQYF. The DNA for the CDR3 is TGTGCCTGGAGTGCATCGGGGGGCTACGAGCAGTACTTC.

The chain combines TRBV6-4 with TRBJ2-5, with TRBD1 matching over 8 bases. The CDR3 sequence is 15 residues long. Germline CDR1 and CDR2: MRHNA and SNTAGT. V trimming: 0 bases; J trimming: 4 bases; junction bases outside the gene matches: 4. CDR3 coding DNA: TGTGCCAGCAGTGACTCGGTCACAGGGGGAGAGACCCAGTACTTC. Translating it yields CASSDSVTGGETQYF.

The chain uses TRBV6-1 and TRBJ2-3, with D perhaps TRBD2 (6 bases). The V end lost 4 bases, the J end lost 0 bases, and 14 bases lay between the germline ends. Germline V gene sequence: CDR1 MNHNS, CDR2 SASEGT. The CDR3 covers 16 residues. The chain's CDR3 is CASSVPAGLSTDTQYF. The CDR3 nucleotides read TGTGCCAGCAGTGTTCCCGCGGGGCTCAGCACAGATACGCAGTATTTT.

V is TRBV5-1 and J is TRBJ2-7; D gene uncertain. The CDR3 is made up of 13 amino acids. Germline-derived CDR1 and CDR2 are SGHRS and YFSETQ. With 0 bases removed from V and 3 bases from J, the gap between germline ends came to 7 bases. The CDR3 is CASSLAPGYEQYF. As DNA, the CDR3 is TGCGCCAGCAGCTTGGCCCCCGGCTACGAGCAGTACTTC.

The J gene is TRBJ1-2, the V gene TRBV7-2; D may be TRBD1 (5 bases). CDR1 and CDR2 (germline): SGHTA, FQGNSA. V lost 5 bases and J 6 bases, leaving 16 bases between the germline ends. This CDR3 comprises 14 residues. CDR3: CASSDRAGEDGYTF. The CDR3 DNA reads TGTGCCAGCAGCGACCGGGCGGGGGAAGATGGCTACACCTTC. Combining the CDR3 with reference TRBV7-2 and TRBJ1-2 gives the whole variable domain GAGVSQSPSNKVTEKGKDVELRCDPISGHTALYWYRQSLGQGLEFLIYFQGNSAPDKSGLPSDRFSAERTGGSVSTLTIQRTQQEDSAVYLCASSDRAGEDGYTFGSGTRLTVV.

The CDR3 region has the DNA TGTGCCAGCAGCCCCACAGGGTGGGCCGGGGAGCTGTTTTTT. This codes for CASSPTGWAGELFF. This chain joins TRBV7-2 and TRBJ2-2; the D gene is possibly TRBD1 (6 bases). CDR3 length equals 14 residues. V was shortened by 5 bases and J by 6 bases, with 13 bases between the two germline ends. Germline assignment: CDR1 SGHTA and CDR2 FQGNSA.

The genes are TRBV5-5 and TRBJ2-2; D is possibly TRBD1 (6 bases). CDR3 size: 15 residues. V was shortened by 3 bases and J by 6 bases, with 15 bases between the two germline ends. Germline CDR1 reads SGHKS; CDR2 reads YYEKEE (reference sequence). This CDR3 reads CASSSQGGLAGELFF. The CDR3 DNA is TGTGCCAGCAGCTCCCAAGGGGGTTTAGCCGGGGAGCTGTTTTTT.

This chain uses TRBV18 with TRBJ2-5; TRBD1 matches 8 bases. CDR3 length: 14 residues. From germline, CDR1 is KGHSH and CDR2 LQKENI. The trim removed 5 bases at V and 4 bases at J, leaving 6 bases unmatched. The CDR3 DNA follows: TGTGCCAGCTCATCAGGACAGGGATCAGAGACCCAGTACTTC. It specifies CASSSGQGSETQYF.

V gene TRBV7-9 combines with J gene TRBJ2-4, with a tentative D call TRBD1 (5 bases). V was cut by 5 bases and J by 4 bases, with 15 bases left in between. The CDR3 covers 15 residues. Germline V gives CDR1 SEHNR, CDR2 FQNEAQ (reference sequence). The CDR3 region has the DNA TGTGCCAGCAGCCCCATTAGCCAGGGAAAAAACATTCAGTACTTC. It specifies CASSPISQGKNIQYF.

The rearrangement joins TRBV27 to TRBJ2-6; D not certain. The germline CDR1 and CDR2 sequences are MNHEY and SMNVEV (reference sequence). The V gene lost 6 bases and the J gene lost 0 bases, with 6 bases spanning the gap. The CDR3 loop spans 14 amino acids. The CDR3 is CASSYSSGANVLTF. CDR3 DNA: TGTGCCAGCAGCTATAGCTCTGGGGCCAACGTCCTGACTTTC.

This clone has at least ten counts. The V and J genes are TRBV5-1 and TRBJ1-1; 9 bases align to TRBD1. Germline-derived CDR1 and CDR2 are SGHRS and YFSETQ. V was pared by 4 bases and J by 9 bases, with 7 bases of the junction left unmatched. The CDR3 loop spans 13 amino acids. This chain's CDR3 is CASSSQGQGKAFF. CDR3 in DNA: TGCGCCAGCAGCAGCCAAGGACAGGGGAAAGCTTTCTTT.